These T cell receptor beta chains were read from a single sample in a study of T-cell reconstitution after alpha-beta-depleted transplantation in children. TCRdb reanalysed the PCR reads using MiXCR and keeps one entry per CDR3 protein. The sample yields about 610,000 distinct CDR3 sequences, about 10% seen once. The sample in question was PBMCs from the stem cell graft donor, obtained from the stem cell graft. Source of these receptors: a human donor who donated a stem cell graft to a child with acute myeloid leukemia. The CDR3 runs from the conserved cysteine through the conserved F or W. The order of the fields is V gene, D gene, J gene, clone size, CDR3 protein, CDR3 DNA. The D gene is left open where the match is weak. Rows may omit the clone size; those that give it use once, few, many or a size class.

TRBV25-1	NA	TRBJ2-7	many	CASSEPLQAPYEQYF	TGTGCCAGCAGTGAACCCTTACAGGCTCCCTACGAGCAGTACTTC
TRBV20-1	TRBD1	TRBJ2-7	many	CSARSRTGVNEQYF	TGCAGTGCTAGATCCCGGACAGGGGTTAACGAGCAGTACTTC
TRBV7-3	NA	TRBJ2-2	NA	CASSLHPTGELFF	TGTGCCAGCAGCTTACATCCCACCGGGGAGCTGTTTTTT
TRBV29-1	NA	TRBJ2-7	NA	CSVLRDPGVYEQYF	TGCAGCGTTCTAAGGGACCCTGGGGTCTACGAGCAGTACTTC
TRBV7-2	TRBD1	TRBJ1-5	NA	CASSSGQGLGNQPQHF	TGTGCCAGCAGCTCGGGACAGGGTCTTGGCAATCAGCCCCAGCATTTT
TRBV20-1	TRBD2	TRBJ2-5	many	CSASDFLSGRAGETQYF	TGCAGTGCTAGTGATTTCCTTAGCGGGAGGGCCGGAGAGACCCAGTACTTC
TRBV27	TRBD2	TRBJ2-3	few	CASSLSIPIAGDGRGTQYF	TGTGCCAGCAGTTTATCGATACCCATAGCGGGAGACGGGCGTGGTACGCAGTATTTT
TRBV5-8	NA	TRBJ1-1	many	CASSMTRAGGTEAFF	TGTGCCAGCAGCATGACACGAGCGGGTGGCACTGAAGCTTTCTTT
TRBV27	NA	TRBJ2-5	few	CAAWAGTRGIETQYF	TGTGCCGCCTGGGCCGGGACAAGGGGAATAGAGACCCAGTACTTC
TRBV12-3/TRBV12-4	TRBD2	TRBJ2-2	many	CASSHGLAGTGELFF	TGTGCCAGCAGTCACGGACTAGCGGGTACCGGGGAGCTGTTTTTT
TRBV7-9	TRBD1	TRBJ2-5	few	CASSIGQGETQYF	TGTGCCAGCAGTATAGGACAGGGCGAGACCCAGTACTTC
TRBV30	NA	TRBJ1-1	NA	CAWRDSSAEAFF	TGTGCCTGGAGAGACTCCAGCGCTGAAGCTTTCTTT
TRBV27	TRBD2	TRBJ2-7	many	CASSSPSGGYYEQYF	TGTGCCAGCAGTTCACCTAGCGGGGGGTACTACGAGCAGTACTTC
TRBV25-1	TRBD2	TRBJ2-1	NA	CATRDYVYEQFF	TGTGCCACCCGGGACTATGTCTATGAGCAGTTCTTC
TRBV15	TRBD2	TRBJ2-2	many	CATAPGLVTGELFF	TGTGCCACCGCTCCGGGACTAGTTACCGGGGAGCTGTTTTTT
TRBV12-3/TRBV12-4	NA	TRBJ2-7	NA	CASSLSYSYEQYF	TGTGCCAGCAGTTTAAGCTACTCCTACGAGCAGTACTTC
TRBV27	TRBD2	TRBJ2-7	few	CASSSSGRSSYEQYF	TGTGCCAGCAGTTCTAGCGGGAGGAGTTCCTACGAGCAGTACTTC
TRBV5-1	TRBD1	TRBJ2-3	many	CASRSGGTDTQYF	TGCGCCAGCCGGTCAGGGGGTACTGATACGCAGTATTTT
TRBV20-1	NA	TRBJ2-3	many	CSARDPYTDTDTQYF	TGCAGTGCTAGAGATCCGTACACAGACACAGATACGCAGTATTTT
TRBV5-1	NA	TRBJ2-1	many	CASSLERVPLQFF	TGCGCCAGCAGCTTGGAGAGAGTCCCGCTGCAGTTCTTC
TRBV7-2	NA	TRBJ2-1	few	CASSIGRGYNEQFF	TGTGCCAGCAGCATTGGCAGGGGCTACAATGAGCAGTTCTTC
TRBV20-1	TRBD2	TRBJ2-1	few	CSAPFPAPGGDEQFF	TGCAGTGCCCCATTTCCAGCTCCCGGGGGGGATGAGCAGTTCTTC
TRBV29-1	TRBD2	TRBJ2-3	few	CSATGETSGSAVTQYF	TGCAGCGCGACGGGAGAGACTAGCGGGAGTGCAGTGACGCAGTATTTT
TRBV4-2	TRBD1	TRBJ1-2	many	CASSQVGTGTSLYGYTF	TGTGCCAGCAGCCAAGTGGGGACAGGGACTTCACTCTATGGCTACACCTTC